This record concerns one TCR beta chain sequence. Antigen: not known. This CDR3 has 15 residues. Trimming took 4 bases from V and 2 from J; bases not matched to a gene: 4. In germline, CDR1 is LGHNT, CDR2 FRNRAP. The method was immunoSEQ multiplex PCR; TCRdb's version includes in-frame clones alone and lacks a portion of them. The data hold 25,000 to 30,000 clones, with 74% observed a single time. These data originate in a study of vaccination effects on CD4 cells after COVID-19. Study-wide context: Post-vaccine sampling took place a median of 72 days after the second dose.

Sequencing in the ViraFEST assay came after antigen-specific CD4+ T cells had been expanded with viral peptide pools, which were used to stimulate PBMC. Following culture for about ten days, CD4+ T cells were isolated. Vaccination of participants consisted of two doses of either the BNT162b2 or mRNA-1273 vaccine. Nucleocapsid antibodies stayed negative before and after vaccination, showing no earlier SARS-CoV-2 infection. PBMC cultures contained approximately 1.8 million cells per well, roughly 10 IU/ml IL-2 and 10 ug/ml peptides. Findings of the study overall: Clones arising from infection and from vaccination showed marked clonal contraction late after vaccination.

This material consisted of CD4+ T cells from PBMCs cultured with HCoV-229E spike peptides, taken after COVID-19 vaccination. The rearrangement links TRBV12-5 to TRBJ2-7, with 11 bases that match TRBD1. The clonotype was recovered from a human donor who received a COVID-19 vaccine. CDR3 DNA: TGTGCTAGTGGTTCCGCGGGACAGGGGGCCTACGAGCAGTACTTC. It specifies CASGSAGQGAYEQYF.